This T cell receptor beta chain was recorded in a study of T cells in Graves' hyperthyroidism and ophthalmopathy. The CDR3 consists of 16 residues. CDR1 and CDR2 (germline): SGHTA, FQGNSA. The V end lost 2 bases, the J end lost 0 bases, and 11 bases lay between the germline ends. This clonotype was seen a few times. RNA transcripts gave rise to amplified TCR beta CDR3 regions. With the HTBI primer set, the TCR CDR3 went through a first round of RT-PCR. TCRdb re-derived calls from the multiplex PCR reads in MiXCR, one entry per CDR3 protein. This sample has hundreds of thousands of distinct CDR3 sequences; about 15% occur once, and the top ten carry 10%.

Sequences were obtained from blood. The rearrangement joins TRBV7-2 to TRBJ1-3; D is perhaps TRBD1 (5 bases). This clonotype was obtained from a woman under 30 with Graves' hyperthyroidism. CDR3 loop: CASSLTVGASGNTIYF. The CDR3 DNA reads TGTGCCAGCAGCTTAACGGTTGGGGCCTCTGGAAACACCATATATTTT.